The source of this T cell receptor beta chain is a study of resident and recirculating memory T cells in vitiligo (dated by TCRdb to between 2018 and 2020). Study-level background: For TCR beta sequencing, each of a few stable vitiligo patients provided PBMCs and epidermis from shave biopsies taken at two lesional sites and two nonlesional sites. The human TCR beta sequencing tested whether specific clones in lesional vitiligo skin differed from clones in nonlesional skin and blood. Without cell sorting, samples were homogenized immediately before genomic DNA was extracted using the Qiagen DNeasy Blood & Tissue Kit.

What the study reported, not specific to this receptor: Even within a single patient, overlap and correlation analysis found no significant repertoire overlap between any biopsies apart from each lesion compared with itself. Clonality was not the same from one vitiligo lesion to another, and no unique dominant TCR clone turned up. Mechanistic studies in the future are needed to assess how much the detected T cell clones and the human Trm pools versus Tcm pools each contribute. TCR sequences were not conserved across biopsy sites or patients, suggesting that different T cell clones infiltrate different lesions, described as private specificity.

The immunoSEQ hsTCRB kit was used to amplify TCR beta chains from the genomic DNA. The immunoSEQ service sequenced the TCR beta libraries on an Illumina MiSeq instrument. The original methods were these. Repertoire data were analyzed using the immunoSEQ Analyzer. Held by TCRdb, this immuneACCESS table contains in-frame sequences only and omits some clones. Under half of the omission traces to an unresolved V gene where checked; the cause of the rest is unknown. V and J calls and clone size follow that table, whereas D and trimming were derived from the DNA. For this sample the table gives tens of thousands of clones, of which 80% to 95% were detected only once. The top ten constitute roughly 5% of the sample. From cysteine to phenylalanine, the CDR3 is 15 amino acids long. Only the CDR3 region is kept as DNA, spanning 45 bases read in frame from base 1. The germline V and J ends show losses of 2 bases and 5 bases respectively, and no gene match explains 5 bases of the junction. Based on the germline V gene, the CDR1 and CDR2 sequences are MNHEY and SVGAGI.

A remark on this clone: The antigen this receptor binds is unknown. Within one base of it there is no much larger clone, and no base qualities were kept.

Vitiligo counted as stable when lesions had not changed during the previous 6 months. To qualify as stable, patients additionally needed to show no confetti depigmentation, which is a clinical sign of active vitiligo. Patients who had been treated within the previous three months were excluded. Ficoll density gradient centrifugation was used to isolate PBMCs from heparinized blood, after which the PBMCs were flash-frozen. The V and J segments used are TRBV6-5 and TRBJ1-2; 10 nucleotides in the junction match TRBD1. The sample was blood. This clonotype was obtained from a male donor with vitiligo. The nucleotides are TGTGCCAGCAGTTACGGGACAGGGGCAACGTATGGCTACACCTTC. The translation is CASSYGTGATYGYTF.